This T cell receptor beta chain was obtained from a study of T cell responses to AZD1222 COVID-19 vaccine. This clone appeared once. Its target is not known. This CDR3 spans 14 amino acids. The V end lost 5 bases, the J end lost 0 bases, and 8 bases lay between the germline ends. Germline lookup yields CDR1 KGHDR and CDR2 SFDVKD. Findings and caveats of the study: Spike-spanning, vaccine-associated CD4 TCRs were dominant at 160-218 and 743-854. Two doses of AZD1222 preceded a rise in Spike-specific TCR breadth and depth. White British donors predominated, females outnumbered males, and clonal diversity was possibly underestimated.

This table comes from immunoSEQ multiplex PCR, and its TCRdb copy is limited to in-frame clones, with some not included. This table holds more than 150,000 clones, 80% to 90% found once. This sequence was found in an adult in good health. Sequences were derived from peripheral blood, sampled on day 0 of AZD1222 vaccination. The chain couples TRBV24-1 to TRBJ2-3; D is perhaps TRBD2 (5 bases). The CDR3 DNA sequence: TGTGCCACCAGTGTTGGAGGTAGCACAGATACGCAGTATTTT. Amino acids: CATSVGGSTDTQYF.